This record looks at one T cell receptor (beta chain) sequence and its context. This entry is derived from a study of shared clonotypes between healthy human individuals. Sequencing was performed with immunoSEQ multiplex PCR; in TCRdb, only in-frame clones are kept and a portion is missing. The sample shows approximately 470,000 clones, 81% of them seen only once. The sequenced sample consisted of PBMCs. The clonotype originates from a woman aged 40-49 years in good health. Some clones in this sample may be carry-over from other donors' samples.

This CDR3 is CATTWTGDFMNTEAFF. The CDR3, as DNA: TGTGCCACCACGTGGACAGGGGATTTTATGAACACTGAAGCTTTCTTT. The chain couples TRBV18 to TRBJ1-1; the match to TRBD1 covers 9 bases. J was trimmed by 0 bases and V by 10 bases; bases with no gene match: 12. This CDR3 spans 16 amino acids. Germline values: CDR1 KGHSH, CDR2 LQKENI.